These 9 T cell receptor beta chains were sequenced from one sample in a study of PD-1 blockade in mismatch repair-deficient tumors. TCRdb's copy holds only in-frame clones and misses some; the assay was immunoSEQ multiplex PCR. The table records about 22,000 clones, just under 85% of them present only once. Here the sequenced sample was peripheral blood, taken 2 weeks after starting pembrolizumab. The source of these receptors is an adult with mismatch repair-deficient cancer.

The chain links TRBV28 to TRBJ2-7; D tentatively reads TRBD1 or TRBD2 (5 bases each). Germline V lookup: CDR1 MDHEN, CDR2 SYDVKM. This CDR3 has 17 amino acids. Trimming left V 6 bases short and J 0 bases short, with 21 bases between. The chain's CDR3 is CASSQGLGRAGSYEQYF. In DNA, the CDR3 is TGTGCCAGCAGCCAAGGACTGGGCAGGGCGGGCTCCTACGAGCAGTACTTC.

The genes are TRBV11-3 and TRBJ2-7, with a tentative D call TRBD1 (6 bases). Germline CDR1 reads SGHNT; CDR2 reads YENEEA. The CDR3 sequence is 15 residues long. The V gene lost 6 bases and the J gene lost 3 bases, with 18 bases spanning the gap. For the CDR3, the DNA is TGTGCCAGCAGTTATCGGGATACAGGGCTCTACGAGCAGTACTTC. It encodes CASSYRDTGLYEQYF.

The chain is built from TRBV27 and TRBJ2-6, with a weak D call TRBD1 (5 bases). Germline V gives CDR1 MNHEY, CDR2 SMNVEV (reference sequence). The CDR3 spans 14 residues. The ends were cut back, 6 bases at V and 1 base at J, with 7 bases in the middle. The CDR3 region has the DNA TGTGCCAGCAGCCCAGGGTCTGGGGCCAACGTCCTGACTTTC. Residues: CASSPGSGANVLTF. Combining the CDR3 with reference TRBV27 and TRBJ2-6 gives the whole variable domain EAQVTQNPRYLITVTGKKLTVTCSQNMNHEYMSWYRQDPGLGLRQIYYSMNVEVTDKGDVPEGYKVSRKEKRNFPLILESPSPNQTSLYFCASSPGSGANVLTFGAGSRLTVL.

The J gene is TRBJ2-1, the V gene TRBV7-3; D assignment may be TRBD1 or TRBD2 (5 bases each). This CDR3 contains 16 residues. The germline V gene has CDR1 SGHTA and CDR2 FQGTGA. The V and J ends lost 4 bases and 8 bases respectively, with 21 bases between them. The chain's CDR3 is CASSSRDGATDHEQFF. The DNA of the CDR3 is TGTGCCAGCAGCTCCCGGGACGGCGCCACGGACCATGAGCAGTTCTTC.

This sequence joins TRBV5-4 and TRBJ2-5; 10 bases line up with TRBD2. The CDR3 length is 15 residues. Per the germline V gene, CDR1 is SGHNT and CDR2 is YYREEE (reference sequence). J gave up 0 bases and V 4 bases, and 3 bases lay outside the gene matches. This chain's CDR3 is CASSPGLADQETQYF. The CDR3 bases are TGTGCCAGCAGCCCAGGACTAGCGGACCAAGAGACCCAGTACTTC. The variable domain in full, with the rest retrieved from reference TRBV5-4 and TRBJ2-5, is ETGVTQSPTHLIKTRGQQVTLRCSSQSGHNTVSWYQQALGQGPQFIFQYYREEENGRGNFPPRFSGLQFPNYSSELNVNALELDDSALYLCASSPGLADQETQYFGPGTRLLVL.

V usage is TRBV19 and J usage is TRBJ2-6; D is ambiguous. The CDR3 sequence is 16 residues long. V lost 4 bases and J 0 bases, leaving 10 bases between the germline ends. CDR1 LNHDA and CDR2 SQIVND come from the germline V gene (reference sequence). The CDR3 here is CASSTDILSGANVLTF. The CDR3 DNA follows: TGTGCCAGTAGTACCGATATTCTCTCTGGGGCCAACGTCCTGACTTTC. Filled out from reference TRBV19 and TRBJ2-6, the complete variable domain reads DGGITQSPKYLFRKEGQNVTLSCEQNLNHDAMYWYRQDPGQGLRLIYYSQIVNDFQKGDIAEGYSVSREKKESFPLTVTSAQKNPTAFYLCASSTDILSGANVLTFGAGSRLTVL.

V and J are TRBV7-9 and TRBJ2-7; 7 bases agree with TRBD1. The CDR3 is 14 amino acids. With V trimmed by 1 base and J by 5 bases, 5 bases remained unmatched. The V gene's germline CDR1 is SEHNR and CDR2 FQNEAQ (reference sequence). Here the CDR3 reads CASSLETGSDEQYF. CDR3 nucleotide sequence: TGTGCCAGCAGCTTAGAGACAGGGTCCGACGAGCAGTACTTC.

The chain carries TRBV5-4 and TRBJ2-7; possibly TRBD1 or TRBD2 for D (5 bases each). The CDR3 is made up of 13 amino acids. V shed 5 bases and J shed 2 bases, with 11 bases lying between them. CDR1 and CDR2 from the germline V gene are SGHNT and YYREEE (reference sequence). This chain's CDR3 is CASSPGLAYEQYF. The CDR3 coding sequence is TGTGCCAGCAGTCCGGGGCTGGCCTACGAGCAGTACTTC. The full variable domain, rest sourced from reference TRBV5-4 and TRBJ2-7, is ETGVTQSPTHLIKTRGQQVTLRCSSQSGHNTVSWYQQALGQGPQFIFQYYREEENGRGNFPPRFSGLQFPNYSSELNVNALELDDSALYLCASSPGLAYEQYFGPGTRLTVT.

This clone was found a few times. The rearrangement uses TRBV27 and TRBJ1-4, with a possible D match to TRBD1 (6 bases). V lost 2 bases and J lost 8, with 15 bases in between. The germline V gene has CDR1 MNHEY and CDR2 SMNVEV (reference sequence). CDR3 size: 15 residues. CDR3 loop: CASSLEGRGHEKLFF. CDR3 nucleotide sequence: TGTGCCAGCAGTTTAGAGGGCAGGGGCCACGAAAAACTGTTTTTT.